Shown below are 3 T cell receptor beta chains from a single sample sequenced in a study of blood T cell repertoires in COVID-19 (dated by TCRdb to the early 2020s). Receptors were amplified or captured by the immunoSEQ multiplex PCR assay. Held by TCRdb, this immuneACCESS table contains in-frame sequences only and omits some clones. Under half of the omission traces to an unresolved V gene where checked; the cause of the rest is unknown. Here the sample has around 400,000 clones; under 85% occur a single time. The ten biggest clones cover around 5.1% of the sample. The sample taken for sequencing was PBMCs or T cells enriched from blood (not recorded which). All receptors come from a woman aged 45-65 years who had recovered from COVID-19.

The chain is built from TRBV11-2 and TRBJ1-4, with TRBD1 matching over 12 bases. This CDR3 has 16 residues. Germline assignment: CDR1 SGHAT and CDR2 FQNNGV. Trimming removed 6 bases from V and 5 bases from J; junction bases left unmatched: 7. CDR3 coding DNA: TGTGCCAGCAGTTCAGGGACAGGGGGCAAGAATGAAAAACTGTTTTTT. It encodes CASSSGTGGKNEKLFF.

The chain uses TRBV7-9 and TRBJ2-1; TRBD1 aligns across 9 bases. The CDR3 runs to 15 residues. CDR1 and CDR2 (germline): SEHNR, FQNEAQ (reference sequence). J was trimmed by 8 bases and V by 2 bases; bases with no gene match: 7. CDR3: CASSLTGGVGDEQFF. The CDR3 coding sequence is TGTGCCAGCAGCTTAACAGGGGGCGTTGGTGATGAGCAGTTCTTC.

This chain connects TRBV12-3 or TRBV12-4 to TRBJ1-5; possibly TRBD1 for D (5 bases). CDR3 length: 13 amino acids. V lost 7 bases to trimming and J lost 5 bases, with 12 bases between them. The chain's CDR3 is CASTQGTDQPQHF. CDR3 in DNA: TGTGCCAGCACCCAGGGTACGGATCAGCCCCAGCATTTT.